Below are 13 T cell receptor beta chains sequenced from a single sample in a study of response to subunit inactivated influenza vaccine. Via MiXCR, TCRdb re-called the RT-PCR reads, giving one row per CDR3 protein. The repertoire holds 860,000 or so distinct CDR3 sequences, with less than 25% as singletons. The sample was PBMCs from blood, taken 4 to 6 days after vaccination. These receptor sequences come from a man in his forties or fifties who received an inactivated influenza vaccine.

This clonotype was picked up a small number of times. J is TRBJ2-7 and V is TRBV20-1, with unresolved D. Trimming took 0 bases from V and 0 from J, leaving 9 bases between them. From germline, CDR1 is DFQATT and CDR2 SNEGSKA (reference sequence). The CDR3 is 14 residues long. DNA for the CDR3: TGCAGTGCTAGAGATTTTACAAGCTCCTACGAGCAGTACTTC. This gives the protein CSARDFTSSYEQYF.

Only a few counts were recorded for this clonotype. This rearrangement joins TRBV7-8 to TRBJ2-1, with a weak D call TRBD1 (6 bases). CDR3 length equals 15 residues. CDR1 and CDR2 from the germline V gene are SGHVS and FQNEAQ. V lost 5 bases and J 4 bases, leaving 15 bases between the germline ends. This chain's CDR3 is CASSRLQGSYNEQFF. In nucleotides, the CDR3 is TGTGCCAGCAGCCGCTTACAGGGATCGTACAATGAGCAGTTCTTC.

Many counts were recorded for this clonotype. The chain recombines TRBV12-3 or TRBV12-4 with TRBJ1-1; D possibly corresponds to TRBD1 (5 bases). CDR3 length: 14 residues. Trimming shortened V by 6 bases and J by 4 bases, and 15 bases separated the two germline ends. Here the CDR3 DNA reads TGTGCCAGCAGCTCAAGGACCGGGGGCACTGAAGCTTTCTTT. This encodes CASSSRTGGTEAFF.

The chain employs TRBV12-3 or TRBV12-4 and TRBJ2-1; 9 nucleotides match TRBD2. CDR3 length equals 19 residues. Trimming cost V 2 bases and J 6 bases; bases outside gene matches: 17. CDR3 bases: TGTGCCAGCAGTTTATCTCCCTCTGGCGGGAGGGCCTGGGGCAATGAGCAGTTCTTC. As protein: CASSLSPSGGRAWGNEQFF.

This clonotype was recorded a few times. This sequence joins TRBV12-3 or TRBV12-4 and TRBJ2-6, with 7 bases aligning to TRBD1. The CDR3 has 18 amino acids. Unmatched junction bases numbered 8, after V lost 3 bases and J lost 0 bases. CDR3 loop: CASSFEDRIVSGANVLTF. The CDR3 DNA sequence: TGTGCCAGCAGTTTCGAGGACAGGATCGTCTCTGGGGCCAACGTCCTGACTTTC.

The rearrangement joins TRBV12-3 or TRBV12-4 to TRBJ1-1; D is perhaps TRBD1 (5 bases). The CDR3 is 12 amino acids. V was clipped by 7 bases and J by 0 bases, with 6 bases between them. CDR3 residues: CASTGMNTEAFF. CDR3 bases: TGTGCCAGCACAGGGATGAACACTGAAGCTTTCTTT.

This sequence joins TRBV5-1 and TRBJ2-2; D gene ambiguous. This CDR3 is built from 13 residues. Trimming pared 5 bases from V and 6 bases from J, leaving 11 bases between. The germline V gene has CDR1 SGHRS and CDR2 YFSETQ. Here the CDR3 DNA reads TGCGCCAGCAGTGCTTCGTACCCCGGGGAGCTGTTTTTT. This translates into CASSASYPGELFF.

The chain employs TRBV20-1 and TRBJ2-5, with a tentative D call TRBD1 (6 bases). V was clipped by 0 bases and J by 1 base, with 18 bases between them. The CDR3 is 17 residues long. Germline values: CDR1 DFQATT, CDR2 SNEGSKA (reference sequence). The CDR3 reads CSARDPPPRTAQETQYF. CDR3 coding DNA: TGCAGTGCTAGAGATCCCCCGCCCCGGACAGCCCAAGAGACCCAGTACTTC.

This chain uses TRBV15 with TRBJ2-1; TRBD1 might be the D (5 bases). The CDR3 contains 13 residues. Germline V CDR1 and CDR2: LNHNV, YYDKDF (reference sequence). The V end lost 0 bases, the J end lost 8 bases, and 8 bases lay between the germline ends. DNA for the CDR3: TGTGCCACCAGCAGAGACACAGGATATGAGCAGTTCTTC. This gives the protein CATSRDTGYEQFF.

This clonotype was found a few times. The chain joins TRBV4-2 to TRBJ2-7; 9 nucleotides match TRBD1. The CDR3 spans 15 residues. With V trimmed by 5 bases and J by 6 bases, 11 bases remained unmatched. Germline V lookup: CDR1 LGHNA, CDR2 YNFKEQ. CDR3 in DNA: TGTGCCAGCAGCTTTACGGGACAGGGTTTCGGCGAGCAGTACTTC. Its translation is CASSFTGQGFGEQYF.

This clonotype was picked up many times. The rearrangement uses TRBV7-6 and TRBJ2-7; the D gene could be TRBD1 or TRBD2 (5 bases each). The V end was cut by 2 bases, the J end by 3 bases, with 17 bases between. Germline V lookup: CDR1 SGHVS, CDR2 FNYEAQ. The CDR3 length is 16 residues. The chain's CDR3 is CASSLTEAGGNYEQYF. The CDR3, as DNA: TGTGCCAGCAGCTTAACTGAGGCTGGGGGTAACTACGAGCAGTACTTC.

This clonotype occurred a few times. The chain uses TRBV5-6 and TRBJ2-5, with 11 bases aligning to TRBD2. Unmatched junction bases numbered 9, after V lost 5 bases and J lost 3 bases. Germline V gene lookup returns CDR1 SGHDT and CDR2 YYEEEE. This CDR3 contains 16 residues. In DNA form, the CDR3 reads TGTGCCAGCAGGCAACGATTACTAGCGGGGGAAGAGACCCAGTACTTC. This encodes CASRQRLLAGEETQYF.

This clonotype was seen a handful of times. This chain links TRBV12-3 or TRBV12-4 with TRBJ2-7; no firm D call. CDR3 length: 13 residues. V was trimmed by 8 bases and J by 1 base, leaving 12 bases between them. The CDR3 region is CASDGPSSYEQYF. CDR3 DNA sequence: TGTGCCAGCGATGGGCCCTCTTCCTACGAGCAGTACTTC.